The next 17 T cell receptor beta chains were all read from a single sample in a study of shared clonotypes between healthy human individuals. Sequencing was performed with immunoSEQ multiplex PCR; in TCRdb, only in-frame clones are kept and a portion is missing. The profile shows about 490,000 clones, roughly 78% of them singletons. Sequenced sample: PBMCs. The receptors shown here come from a woman in her 40s in good health. Some clones in this sample may be carry-over from other donors' samples.

CDR3 in amino acids: CASSSASGAQVIQYF. For the CDR3, the DNA is TGTGCCAGCAGCTCAGCCTCGGGGGCCCAAGTCATTCAGTACTTC. The J gene is TRBJ2-4, the V gene TRBV5-6, with D perhaps assigned TRBD1 or TRBD2 (6 bases each). CDR1 is SGHDT and CDR2 is YYEEEE in the germline V gene. Between the trimmed V and J ends, which lost 3 bases and 9 bases, there was a span of 19 bases. The CDR3 spans 15 residues.

This clone showed up many times. J is TRBJ1-2 and V is TRBV9, with 12 bases fitting TRBD1. V dropped 0 bases and J dropped 7; count of bases not matched to a gene: 7. The CDR3 spans 16 residues. Germline V gene data show CDR1 as SGDLS and CDR2 as YYNGEE. CDR3 sequence (DNA): TGTGCCAGCAGCGTAGGGGGACAGGGGGCTACGGGTGGCTACACCTTC. This gives the protein CASSVGGQGATGGYTF.

In this sample, this clone turned up a few times. The chain combines TRBV28 with TRBJ2-7; no clear D. The ends were cut back, 6 bases at V and 10 bases at J, with 25 bases in the middle. The germline V gene has CDR1 MDHEN and CDR2 SYDVKM. This CDR3 has 15 amino acids. CDR3 in DNA: TGTGCCAGCAGCACGGGCCCGTTCACGGTTCCGGACCAGTACTTC. Protein: CASSTGPFTVPDQYF.

V usage is TRBV9 and J usage is TRBJ2-5, with TRBD2 identical over 11 bases. The trim removed 4 bases at V and 5 bases at J, leaving 13 bases unmatched. Germline V gene sequence: CDR1 SGDLS, CDR2 YYNGEE. The CDR3 runs to 17 residues. The CDR3 DNA is TGTGCCAGCAGCACGGGGACTAGCGGTATCCTCGGGGAGACCCAGTACTTC. The encoded protein is CASSTGTSGILGETQYF.

The rearrangement uses TRBV18 and TRBJ2-7, with a weak D call TRBD2 (5 bases). Germline V gene lookup returns CDR1 KGHSH and CDR2 LQKENI. The V end was cut by 6 bases, the J end by 2 bases, with 14 bases between. This CDR3 region has 14 residues. For the CDR3, the DNA is TGTGCCAGCTCCGACCCCCGGGAAGCCTACGAGCAGTACTTC. Translated: CASSDPREAYEQYF. The whole variable domain, remainder taken from reference TRBV18 and TRBJ2-7, is NAGVMQNPRHLVRRRGQEARLRCSPMKGHSHVYWYRQLPEEGLKFMVYLQKENIIDESGMPKERFSAEFPKEGPSILRIQQVVRGDSAAYFCASSDPREAYEQYFGPGTRLTVT.

The DNA of the CDR3 is TGTGCCAGCAGCTTAGCGCGGGAGGTGTTTGCAGATACGCAGTATTTT. Amino acid sequence: CASSLAREVFADTQYF. The rearrangement uses TRBV7-9 and TRBJ2-3; 8 nucleotides align to TRBD2. V was clipped by 0 bases and J by 4 bases; unmatched bases: 6. The length of the CDR3 is 16 residues. Germline V lookup: CDR1 SEHNR, CDR2 FQNEAQ (reference sequence).

This chain connects TRBV4-2 to TRBJ2-7, with D hard to call. V was clipped by 0 bases and J by 0 bases, with 12 bases between them. CDR3 length: 16 residues. Germline V gene data show CDR1 as LGHNA and CDR2 as YNFKEQ. CDR3: CASSQDPQVSSYEQYF. CDR3 in DNA: TGTGCCAGCAGCCAAGATCCCCAAGTAAGCTCCTACGAGCAGTACTTC.

This sequence joins TRBV7-1 and TRBJ1-5; possible D gene TRBD1, 5 bases. TRBV7-1 is an ORF for which the function is uncertain. V dropped 4 bases and J dropped 7 bases, with 20 bases sitting between them. The CDR3 runs 16 residues. In nucleotides, the CDR3 is TGTGCCAGCAGCTTAGTCTTGGGGGGGAATAACCAGCCCCAGCATTTT. It yields the protein CASSLVLGGNNQPQHF.

The genes are TRBV7-3 and TRBJ1-1; D unresolved. Trimming stripped 5 bases from V and 1 base from J, with 8 bases between. Germline CDR1 and CDR2: SGHTA and FQGTGA. The CDR3 runs to 13 residues. The CDR3 spells CASSLQPNTEAFF. As DNA, the CDR3 is TGTGCCAGCAGCCTACAGCCGAACACTGAAGCTTTCTTT.

This sequence joins TRBV27 and TRBJ1-2; 7 bases match TRBD1. The germline V gene has CDR1 MNHEY and CDR2 SMNVEV (reference sequence). The V gene end was trimmed by 5 bases and the J gene end by 6 bases; junction bases not matched to a gene: 6. The CDR3 runs 13 residues. The CDR3: CASSLDRKDGYTF. The CDR3 nucleotides read TGTGCCAGCAGTCTGGACAGGAAGGATGGCTACACCTTC.

The rearrangement joins TRBV6-5 to TRBJ1-1, with D maybe TRBD1 (5 bases). The V gene lost 4 bases and the J gene lost 4 bases, with 16 bases spanning the gap. Germline assignment: CDR1 MNHEY and CDR2 SVGAGI. This CDR3 region has 15 residues. The CDR3 nucleotides are TGTGCCAGCAGTTTATTCAGGGTGCCGGGCACTGAAGCTTTCTTT. Encoded protein: CASSLFRVPGTEAFF.

V is TRBV28 and J is TRBJ2-3; 8 bases are shared with TRBD2. CDR3 length equals 17 residues. J was trimmed by 6 bases and V by 6 bases; bases with no gene match: 17. The germline gives CDR1 MDHEN, CDR2 SYDVKM. CDR3 residues: CASSPPGLVSQTDTQYF. CDR3 bases: TGTGCCAGCAGCCCGCCGGGACTAGTTAGCCAGACGGATACGCAGTATTTT.

The J gene is TRBJ1-6, the V gene TRBV10-3; 8 bases align to TRBD1. The germline V gene has CDR1 ENHRY and CDR2 SYGVKD. The CDR3 has 13 amino acids. The J segment lost 8 bases and the V segment lost 6 bases, leaving 3 bases of the junction unmatched. The CDR3 spells CAIRLTGDSPLHF. In DNA, the CDR3 is TGTGCCATCAGATTGACAGGGGATTCACCCCTCCACTTT.

This clone has just one count. The gene calls are TRBV9 and TRBJ2-3; the match to TRBD2 covers 8 bases. The germline V gene encodes CDR1 SGDLS and CDR2 YYNGEE. V dropped 4 bases and J dropped 1; count of bases not matched to a gene: 5. The CDR3 contains 15 residues. In DNA form, the CDR3 reads TGTGCCAGCAGCCCTCTAGCGGGCGGCACAGATACGCAGTATTTT. Translated, it gives CASSPLAGGTDTQYF.

The rearrangement uses TRBV5-1 and TRBJ1-4; D possibly corresponds to TRBD1 (5 bases). The length of the CDR3 is 14 residues. Trimming left V 2 bases short and J 8 bases short, with 13 bases between. From germline, CDR1 is SGHRS and CDR2 YFSETQ. CDR3 residues: CASSFYGAREKLFF. The CDR3 region has the DNA TGCGCCAGCAGCTTCTACGGGGCCCGGGAAAAACTGTTTTTT. Filled out from reference TRBV5-1 and TRBJ1-4, the complete variable domain reads KAGVTQTPRYLIKTRGQQVTLSCSPISGHRSVSWYQQTPGQGLQFLFEYFSETQRNKGNFPGRFSGRQFSNSRSEMNVSTLELGDSALYLCASSFYGAREKLFFGSGTQLSVL.

The genes are TRBV28 and TRBJ2-1; maybe TRBD1 (6 bases). This CDR3 spans 16 amino acids. The V and J ends lost 2 bases and 3 bases respectively, with 14 bases between them. Germline lookup yields CDR1 MDHEN and CDR2 SYDVKM. The CDR3 bases are TGTGCCAGCAGTTTAAGGCTAGAGGGGGACTACAATGAGCAGTTCTTC. Protein sequence: CASSLRLEGDYNEQFF.

This chain links TRBV11-2 with TRBJ2-7; D is unresolved. CDR1 and CDR2 from the germline V gene are SGHAT and FQNNGV. The CDR3 is made up of 13 amino acids. V lost 1 base, J lost 2 bases, and 6 bases lay in between. CDR3 amino acids: CASSLVRAYEQYF. Written as DNA, the CDR3 is TGTGCCAGCAGCTTAGTACGGGCCTACGAGCAGTACTTC.